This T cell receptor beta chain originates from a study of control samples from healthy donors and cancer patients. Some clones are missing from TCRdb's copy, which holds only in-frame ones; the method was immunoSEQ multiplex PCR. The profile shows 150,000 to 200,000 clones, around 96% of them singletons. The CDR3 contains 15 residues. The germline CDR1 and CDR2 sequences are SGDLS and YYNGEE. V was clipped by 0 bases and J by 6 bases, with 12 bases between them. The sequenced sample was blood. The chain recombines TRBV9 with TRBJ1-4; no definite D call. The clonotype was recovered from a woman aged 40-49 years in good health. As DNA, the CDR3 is TGTGCCAGCAGCGTAGTAGGGAGGCCTGATGAAAAACTGTTTTTT. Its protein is CASSVVGRPDEKLFF.